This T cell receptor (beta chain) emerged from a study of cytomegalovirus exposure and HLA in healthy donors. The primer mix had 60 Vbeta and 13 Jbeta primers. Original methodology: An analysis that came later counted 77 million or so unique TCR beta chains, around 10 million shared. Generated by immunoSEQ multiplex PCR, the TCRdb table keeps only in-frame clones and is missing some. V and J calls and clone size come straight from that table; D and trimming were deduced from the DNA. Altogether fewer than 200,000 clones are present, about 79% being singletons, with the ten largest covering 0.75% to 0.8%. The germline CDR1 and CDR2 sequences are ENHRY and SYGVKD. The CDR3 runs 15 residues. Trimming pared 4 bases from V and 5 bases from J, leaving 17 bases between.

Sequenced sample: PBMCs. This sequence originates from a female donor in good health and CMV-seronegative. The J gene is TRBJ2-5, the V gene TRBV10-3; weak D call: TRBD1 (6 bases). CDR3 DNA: TGTGCCATCAGTGTTGTGACAGGAGGAAGGGAGACCCAGTACTTC. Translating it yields CAISVVTGGRETQYF.